A single sample gave rise to the 25 T cell receptor beta chains below, sequenced in a study of graft-versus-host responses after intestinal transplantation. Graft tissue processing released intraepithelial and lamina propria lymphocytes. Only in-frame clones appear in the TCRdb table, and some are missing; sequencing was by immunoSEQ multiplex PCR. The sample carries about 20,000 clones, roughly 70% recorded once. The source was ileum tissue, collected around 20 days after intestinal transplant. These receptors were taken from a human patient who received an intestinal transplant, so some T cells may come from the graft donor.

The chain links TRBV4-3 to TRBJ1-2; 10 bases are shared with TRBD1. This CDR3 spans 16 amino acids. V shed 0 bases and J 4 bases; nucleotides not matched to a gene: 5. The V gene's germline CDR1 is LGHNA and CDR2 YSLEER. DNA for the CDR3: TGCGCCAGCAGCCAAGATGACAGGGGGCTAATCTATGGCTACACCTTC. It encodes CASSQDDRGLIYGYTF.

The V and J genes are TRBV7-4 and TRBJ1-1; D gene ambiguous. Germline lookup yields CDR1 SGHVT and CDR2 SQSDAQ. V lost 5 bases and J 10 bases, leaving 17 bases between the germline ends. This CDR3 is 13 amino acids long. The CDR3 DNA is TGTGCCAGCAGCCACCCCCGTAGAGATGGAGCTTTCTTT. Encoded protein: CASSHPRRDGAFF.

The chain joins TRBV6-6 to TRBJ2-5, with a weak D call TRBD1 (6 bases). TRBJ2-7 matches the DNA end more closely, so the J call is doubtful. The CDR3 has 12 amino acids. Germline CDR1 and CDR2: MNHNY and SVGAGI (reference sequence). CDR3 sequence: CASRLTGNEQYF. The CDR3, as DNA: TGTGCCAGCAGGCTAACAGGGAACGAGCAGTACTTC.

The chain carries TRBV5-1 and TRBJ1-2, with 8 bases identical to TRBD1. CDR1 SGHRS and CDR2 YFSETQ come from the germline V gene. The CDR3 spans 14 residues. V lost 4 bases and J lost 6; bases outside the gene matches: 8. The CDR3 nucleotides are TGCGCCAGCAGCCACGAGACAGGGGCTAATGGCTACACCTTC. As protein: CASSHETGANGYTF.

The CDR3: CASSSRTSGNTGELFF. The CDR3 DNA is TGTGCCAGCAGTTCCAGGACTAGCGGGAACACCGGGGAGCTGTTTTTT. The J gene is TRBJ2-2, the V gene TRBV6-5; TRBD2 matches at 10 bases. CDR1 and CDR2 from the germline V gene are MNHEY and SVGAGI. The V and J ends lost 4 bases and 1 base, in that order; junction bases with no gene match: 3. The CDR3 is 16 residues long.

In regard to this clone: This same CDR3 is encoded by further DNA sequences in the sample. The genes are TRBV13 and TRBJ2-3; 11 nucleotides match TRBD1. The V gene end was trimmed by 5 bases and the J gene end by 6 bases; junction bases not matched to a gene: 7. Looked up from germline, CDR1 is PRHDT and CDR2 is FYEKMQ (reference sequence). This CDR3 region has 15 residues. The CDR3 coding sequence is TGTGCCAGCAGCCTCGGACAGGGGGCAGTGGATACGCAGTATTTT. Translating gives CASSLGQGAVDTQYF.

The sample holds a few counts of this clone. The rearrangement links TRBV7-9 to TRBJ2-1; the D gene is possibly TRBD1 (6 bases). This CDR3 is 15 amino acids long. Per germline, CDR1 SEHNR and CDR2 FQNEAQ (reference sequence). Trimming pared 6 bases from V and 3 bases from J, leaving 15 bases between. DNA of the CDR3: TGTGCCAGCAGTATTTCGGACAGCTTCTACAATGAGCAGTTCTTC. Residues: CASSISDSFYNEQFF. Variable domain in full (rest from reference TRBV7-9 and TRBJ2-1): DTGVSQNPRHKITKRGQNVTFRCDPISEHNRLYWYRQTLGQGPEFLTYFQNEAQLEKSRLLSDRFSAERPKGSFSTLEIQRTEQGDSAMYLCASSISDSFYNEQFFGPGTRLTVL.

This chain's CDR3 is CASSQGQGAYEQYF. The CDR3 coding sequence is TGTGCCAGCAGCCAAGGACAGGGGGCCTACGAGCAGTACTTC. V is TRBV4-2 and J is TRBJ2-7, with 9 positions matching TRBD1. The J segment lost 2 bases and the V segment lost 1 base, leaving 0 bases of the junction unmatched. CDR1 and CDR2 (germline): LGHNA, YNFKEQ. This CDR3 comprises 14 residues.

Relative to its sample, this clone is large. For the CDR3, the DNA is TGTGCCAGCACCCTCACCGGGGAGCTGTTTTTT. Translating it yields CASTLTGELFF. The chain is built from TRBV5-4 and TRBJ2-2; the D is unclear. This CDR3 has 11 amino acids. V lost 6 bases and J 4 bases, leaving 4 bases between the germline ends. Per germline, CDR1 SGHNT and CDR2 YYREEE (reference sequence). The full variable domain, with the rest looked up from reference TRBV5-4 and TRBJ2-2, is ETGVTQSPTHLIKTRGQQVTLRCSSQSGHNTVSWYQQALGQGPQFIFQYYREEENGRGNFPPRFSGLQFPNYSSELNVNALELDDSALYLCASTLTGELFFGEGSRLTVL.

This clone has a single count. The chain combines TRBV2 with TRBJ2-1; 12 nucleotides line up with TRBD2. The trim removed 2 bases at V and 8 bases at J, leaving 7 bases unmatched. Germline loops: CDR1 SNHLY, CDR2 FYNNEI. This CDR3 region has 16 residues. The CDR3 DNA is TGTGCCAGCAGTGAAACTCTAGCGGGGGGGCCCCATGAGCAGTTCTTC. It yields the protein CASSETLAGGPHEQFF.

This clone qualifies as medium-sized. This chain uses TRBV4-1 with TRBJ2-3; 7 nucleotides match TRBD1. This CDR3 contains 15 residues. CDR1 is MGHRA and CDR2 is YSYEKL in the germline V gene. Germline trimming cut 1 base from V and 4 bases from J; bases unmatched to any gene: 5. CDR3: CASSQVSQGADTQYF. In DNA, the CDR3 is TGCGCCAGCAGCCAAGTTTCGCAGGGGGCAGATACGCAGTATTTT.

V usage is TRBV6-6 and J usage is TRBJ1-3; 8 bases align to TRBD1. There are 14 residues in the CDR3. Germline V gene lookup returns CDR1 MNHNY and CDR2 SVGAGI (reference sequence). V shed 6 bases, J shed 2 bases, and the junction held 3 bases outside the gene matches. Here the CDR3 reads CASRETGAGNTIYF. The CDR3 region has the DNA TGTGCCAGCAGGGAGACAGGGGCTGGAAACACCATATATTTT.

The gene calls are TRBV6-6 and TRBJ2-7; D ambiguous. Trimming removed 5 bases at V and 2 bases at J, with 13 bases between. CDR3 size: 14 residues. Per the germline V gene, CDR1 is MNHNY and CDR2 is SVGAGI (reference sequence). Here the CDR3 DNA reads TGTGCCAGCAGTCACACGACAAAAACCTACGAGCAGTACTTC. Protein: CASSHTTKTYEQYF.

V and J are TRBV6-1 and TRBJ1-1, with 8 nucleotides matching TRBD1. V gave up 8 bases and J gave up 5 bases; unmatched junction bases: 7. Germline CDR1 and CDR2: MNHNS and SASEGT. The CDR3 contains 13 residues. The chain's CDR3 is CASGGQGLTEAFF. The CDR3, as DNA: TGTGCCAGCGGTGGACAGGGTCTGACTGAAGCTTTCTTT.

This chain joins TRBV6-1 and TRBJ2-5, with TRBD1 identical over 7 bases. V lost 7 bases, J lost 2 bases, and 4 bases stayed unmatched. Germline assignment: CDR1 MNHNS and CDR2 SASEGT. This CDR3 is built from 13 residues. The CDR3, as DNA: TGTGCCAGCAAGGGACAGACGCAAGAGACCCAGTACTTC. It yields the protein CASKGQTQETQYF.

The chain carries TRBV6-1 and TRBJ2-3, with a tentative D call TRBD2 (7 bases). Trimming removed 3 bases from V and 4 bases from J, with 14 bases in between. Looked up from germline, CDR1 is MNHNS and CDR2 is SASEGT. The CDR3 contains 15 residues. The CDR3 sequence is CASSDGGGGADTQYF. The CDR3 nucleotides read TGTGCCAGCAGTGATGGAGGGGGGGGCGCAGATACGCAGTATTTT.

This chain uses TRBV25-1 with TRBJ2-2, with D tentatively TRBD1 (5 bases). CDR3 size: 15 residues. V lost 4 bases and J lost 0, with 9 bases in between. Germline V gene data show CDR1 as MGHDK and CDR2 as SYGVNS. CDR3 sequence (DNA): TGTGCCAGCAGTGGGTGGACACCGAACACCGGGGAGCTGTTTTTT. This translates into CASSGWTPNTGELFF. The full variable domain, in which reference TRBV25-1 and TRBJ2-2 provide the parts outside the CDR3, is EADIYQTPRYLVIGTGKKITLECSQTMGHDKMYWYQQDPGMELHLIHYSYGVNSTEKGDLSSESTVSRIRTEHFPLTLESARPSHTSQYLCASSGWTPNTGELFFGEGSRLTVL.

The chain combines TRBV7-9 with TRBJ2-1; 13 nucleotides agree with TRBD2. The CDR3 has 17 residues. Per germline, CDR1 SEHNR and CDR2 FQNEAQ (reference sequence). The V and J ends lost 7 bases and 0 bases, in that order; junction bases with no gene match: 6. CDR3 amino acids: CASIPGTSGNSYNEQFF. DNA of the CDR3: TGTGCCAGCATCCCCGGGACTAGCGGGAACTCCTACAATGAGCAGTTCTTC.

This clone was counted a single time. The chain couples TRBV28 to TRBJ2-1, with 7 bases fitting TRBD2. The germline CDR1 and CDR2 sequences are MDHEN and SYDVKM. V trimming: 3 bases; J trimming: 7 bases; junction bases outside the gene matches: 12. The CDR3 consists of 16 residues. CDR3 DNA sequence: TGTGCCAGCAGTTTGGAATTGGGGGAGGGCCTGAATGAGCAGTTCTTC. This codes for CASSLELGEGLNEQFF.

This chain links TRBV6-1 with TRBJ2-1; TRBD2 aligns across 11 bases. Germline CDR1 is MNHNS and CDR2 is SASEGT. V was clipped by 5 bases and J by 3 bases; unmatched bases: 0. The CDR3 loop spans 14 amino acids. The CDR3, as DNA: TGTGCCAGCAGTCTAGCGGGGGGCTACAATGAGCAGTTCTTC. This translates into CASSLAGGYNEQFF.

The J gene is TRBJ2-6, the V gene TRBV5-6, with 7 bases that match TRBD2. The CDR3 has 17 residues. Trimming cost V 1 base and J 2 bases; bases outside gene matches: 6. Germline CDR1 reads SGHDT; CDR2 reads YYEEEE. The CDR3 region is CASSLWAGVTGANVLTF. CDR3 nucleotide sequence: TGTGCCAGCAGCTTGTGGGCGGGAGTCACTGGGGCCAACGTCCTGACTTTC.

This clone was seen more than once but under ten times. V is TRBV7-9 and J is TRBJ2-7; TRBD2 is a possible D gene (6 bases). Between the trimmed V and J ends, which lost 1 base and 6 bases, there was a span of 16 bases. This CDR3 is built from 15 residues. Per germline, CDR1 SEHNR and CDR2 FQNEAQ (reference sequence). The DNA for the CDR3 is TGTGCCAGCAGCTTAGTCGCCGGGAGCTCAAGCGAGCAGTACTTC. The encoded protein is CASSLVAGSSSEQYF.

This chain connects TRBV6-1 to TRBJ2-7, with a weak D call TRBD1 (6 bases). The CDR3 extends over 13 amino acids. Germline V lookup: CDR1 MNHNS, CDR2 SASEGT. Trimming stripped 7 bases from V and 3 bases from J, with 13 bases between. The CDR3 region has the DNA TGTGCCAGCACAAGGACAGAATTCTACGAGCAGTACTTC. Protein sequence: CASTRTEFYEQYF.

V is TRBV4-1 and J is TRBJ1-2; D not certain. The CDR3 consists of 14 residues. V dropped 2 bases and J dropped 2 bases, with 9 bases sitting between them. Germline V gene data show CDR1 as MGHRA and CDR2 as YSYEKL. CDR3: CASSQKTRNYGYTF. The CDR3 DNA is TGCGCCAGCAGCCAAAAGACAAGGAACTATGGCTACACCTTC.

The rearrangement joins TRBV7-3 to TRBJ1-5, with D possibly being TRBD1 (5 bases). Germline CDR1 SGHTA, CDR2 FQGTGA. The V end was cut by 1 base, the J end by 1 base, with 23 bases between. The CDR3 runs to 20 residues. The CDR3 reads CASSLKGLGGRPWSNQPQHF. CDR3 DNA sequence: TGTGCCAGCAGCTTAAAGGGGTTGGGGGGGAGACCTTGGAGCAATCAGCCCCAGCATTTT.